This T cell receptor (beta chain) was recovered during a study of cytomegalovirus exposure and HLA in healthy donors. Across the study: In a previous analysis, more than 90 million unique TCR beta sequences were found from roughly 200 million T cells. Study-level results: Solely CMV serostatus was available to characterize immune exposure.

The V and J ends lost 7 bases and 5 bases respectively, with 14 bases between them. The CDR3 has 13 amino acids. From germline, CDR1 is WSHSY and CDR2 SAAADI. For this clone: The antigen is undetermined.

The PCR was carried out with 60 Vbeta primers and 13 Jbeta primers. Method: immunoSEQ multiplex PCR; TCRdb's copy keeps in-frame clones and lacks some. The sample gives 120,000 or so clones, about 74% of which show up once; roughly 3.6% is in the top ten. The rearrangement uses TRBV10-2 and TRBJ1-1; D is possibly TRBD1 (6 bases). The sample comprised PBMCs. The sequence was collected from a young man in good health and CMV-seronegative. CDR3 nucleotides: TGCGCCAGCACTCTGACAGGACGGACTGAAGCTTTCTTT. Encoded protein: CASTLTGRTEAFF.